The present T cell receptor beta chain was sequenced within a study of Ad26.COV2.S vaccination and SARS-CoV-2 variants. Study information: Each vaccinee took Ad26.COV2.S intramuscularly, once or twice 56 days apart.

Per the germline V gene, CDR1 is SGHNT and CDR2 is YENEEA. The CDR3 is 13 amino acids. Trimming pared 5 bases from V and 1 base from J, leaving 8 bases between. Study results and limitations: Following vaccination, spike-specific CD8+ and CD4+ T cell responses reportedly exhibited substantial breadth.

To note about this clone: Its antigen is currently unknown.

Sequenced by immunoSEQ multiplex PCR; TCRdb stores in-frame clones only, minus some. The data hold about 440,000 clones, with around 90% observed a single time. Sample treatment: some 20 received Ad26.COV2.S at low or high dose, single or two shots; a few received placebo; per-sample allocation not given. Following the first vaccine or placebo injection, samples were taken on day 63. Donation was by an adult aged 18-55 years who was in Boston. Vaccination employed an Ad26 vector expressing the Wuhan-strain SARS-CoV-2 spike. The receptor was isolated from a person between 18 and 65 years old who received the Ad26.COV2.S COVID-19 vaccine or a placebo. The gene calls are TRBV11-3 and TRBJ1-1; D is unclear. The material was peripheral blood, obtained in a trial of Ad26.COV2.S vaccine versus placebo. CDR3 coding DNA: TGTGCCAGCAGCGAACTTGGGAACACTGAAGCTTTCTTT. It translates to CASSELGNTEAFF.